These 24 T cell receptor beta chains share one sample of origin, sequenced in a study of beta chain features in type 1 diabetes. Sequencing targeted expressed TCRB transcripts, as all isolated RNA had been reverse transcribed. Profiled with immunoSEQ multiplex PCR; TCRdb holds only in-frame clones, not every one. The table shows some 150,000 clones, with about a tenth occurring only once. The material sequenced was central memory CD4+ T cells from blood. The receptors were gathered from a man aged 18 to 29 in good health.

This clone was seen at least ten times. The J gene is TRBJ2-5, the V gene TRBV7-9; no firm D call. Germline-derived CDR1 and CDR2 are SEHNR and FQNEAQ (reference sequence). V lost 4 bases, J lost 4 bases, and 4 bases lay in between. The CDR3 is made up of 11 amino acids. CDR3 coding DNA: TGTGCCAGCAGCTCCCTAGAGACCCAGTACTTC. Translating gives CASSSLETQYF.

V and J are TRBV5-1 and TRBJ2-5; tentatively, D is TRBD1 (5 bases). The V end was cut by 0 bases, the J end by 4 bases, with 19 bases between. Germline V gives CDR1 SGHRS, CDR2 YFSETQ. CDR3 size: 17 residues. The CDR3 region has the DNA TGCGCCAGCAGCTTGGTCAGCCGAACAGGTGTTGGAGAGACCCAGTACTTC. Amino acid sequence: CASSLVSRTGVGETQYF. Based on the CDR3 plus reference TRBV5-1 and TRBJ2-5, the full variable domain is KAGVTQTPRYLIKTRGQQVTLSCSPISGHRSVSWYQQTPGQGLQFLFEYFSETQRNKGNFPGRFSGRQFSNSRSEMNVSTLELGDSALYLCASSLVSRTGVGETQYFGPGTRLLVL.

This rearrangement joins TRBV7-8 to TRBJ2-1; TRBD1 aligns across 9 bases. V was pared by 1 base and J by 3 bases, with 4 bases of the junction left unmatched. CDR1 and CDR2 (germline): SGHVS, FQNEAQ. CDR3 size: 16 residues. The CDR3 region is CASSLVGTGFYNEQFF. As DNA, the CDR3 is TGTGCCAGCAGCTTAGTTGGGACAGGGTTCTACAATGAGCAGTTCTTC.

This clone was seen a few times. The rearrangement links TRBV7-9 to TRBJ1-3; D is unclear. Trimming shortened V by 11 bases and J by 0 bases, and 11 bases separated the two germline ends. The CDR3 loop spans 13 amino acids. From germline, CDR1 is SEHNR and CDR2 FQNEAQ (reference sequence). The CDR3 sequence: CAGESYSGNTIYF. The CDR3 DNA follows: TGTGCCGGGGAGTCTTACTCTGGAAACACCATATATTTT.

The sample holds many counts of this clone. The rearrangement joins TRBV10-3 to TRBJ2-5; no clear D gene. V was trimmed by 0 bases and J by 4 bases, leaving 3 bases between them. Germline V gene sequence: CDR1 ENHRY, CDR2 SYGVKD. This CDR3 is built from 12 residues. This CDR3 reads CAISESRETQYF. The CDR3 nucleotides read TGTGCCATCAGTGAGTCGCGAGAGACCCAGTACTTC.

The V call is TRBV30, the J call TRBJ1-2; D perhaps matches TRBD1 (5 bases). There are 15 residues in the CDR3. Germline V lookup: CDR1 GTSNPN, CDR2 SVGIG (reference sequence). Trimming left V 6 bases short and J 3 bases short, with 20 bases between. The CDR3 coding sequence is TGTGCCTGCACTAAACGGGACTCGCATTACTATGGCTACACCTTC. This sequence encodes CACTKRDSHYYGYTF.

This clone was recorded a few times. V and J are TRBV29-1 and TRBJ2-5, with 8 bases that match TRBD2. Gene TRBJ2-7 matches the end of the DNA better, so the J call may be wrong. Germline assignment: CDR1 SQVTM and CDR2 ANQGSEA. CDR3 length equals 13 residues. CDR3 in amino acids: CSVRGGTSYEQYF. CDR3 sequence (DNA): TGCAGCGTTCGCGGGGGGACCTCCTACGAGCAGTACTTC.

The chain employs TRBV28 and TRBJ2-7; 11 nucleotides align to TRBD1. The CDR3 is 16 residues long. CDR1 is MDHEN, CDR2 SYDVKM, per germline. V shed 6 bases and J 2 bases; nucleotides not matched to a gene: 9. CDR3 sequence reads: CASRGQGASGAYEQYF. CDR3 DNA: TGTGCCAGCAGAGGACAGGGGGCTAGCGGGGCCTACGAGCAGTACTTC.

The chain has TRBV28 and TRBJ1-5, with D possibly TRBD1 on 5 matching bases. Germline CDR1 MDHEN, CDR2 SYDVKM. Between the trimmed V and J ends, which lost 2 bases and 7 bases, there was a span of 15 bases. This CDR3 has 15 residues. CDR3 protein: CASSLMGRVEQPQHF. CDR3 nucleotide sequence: TGTGCCAGCAGTTTAATGGGCAGGGTTGAGCAGCCCCAGCATTTT.

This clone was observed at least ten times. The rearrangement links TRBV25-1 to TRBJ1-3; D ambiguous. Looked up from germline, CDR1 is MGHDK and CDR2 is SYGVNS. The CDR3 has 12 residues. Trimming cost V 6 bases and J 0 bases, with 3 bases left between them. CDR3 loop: CASSLSGNTIYF. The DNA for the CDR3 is TGTGCCAGCAGCCTCTCTGGAAACACCATATATTTT.

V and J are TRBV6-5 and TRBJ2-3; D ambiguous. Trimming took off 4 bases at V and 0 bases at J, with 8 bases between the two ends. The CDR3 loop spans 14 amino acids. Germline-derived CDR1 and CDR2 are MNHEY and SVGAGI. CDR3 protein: CASSSKTSTDTQYF. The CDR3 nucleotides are TGTGCCAGCAGTTCGAAGACTAGCACAGATACGCAGTATTTT.

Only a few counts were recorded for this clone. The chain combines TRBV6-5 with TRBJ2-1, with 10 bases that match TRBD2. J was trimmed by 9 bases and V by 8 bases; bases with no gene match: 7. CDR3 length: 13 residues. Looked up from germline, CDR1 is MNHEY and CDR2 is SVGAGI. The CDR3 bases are TGTGCCAGCTTAACTAGCGGGGTCGGTGAGCAGTTCTTC. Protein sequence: CASLTSGVGEQFF.

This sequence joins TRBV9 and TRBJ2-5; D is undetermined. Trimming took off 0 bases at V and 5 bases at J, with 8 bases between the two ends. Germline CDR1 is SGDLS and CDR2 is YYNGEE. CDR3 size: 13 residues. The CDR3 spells CASSVAGGETQYF. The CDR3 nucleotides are TGTGCCAGCAGCGTAGCAGGTGGGGAGACCCAGTACTTC.

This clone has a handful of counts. CDR3 nucleotide sequence: TGTGCCAGCAGCTACCTTTGGACAGCCCACTATGGCTACACCTTC. Translation: CASSYLWTAHYGYTF. V gene TRBV7-2 combines with J gene TRBJ1-2; a possible D gene is TRBD1 (6 bases). The germline gives CDR1 SGHTA, CDR2 FQGNSA. The CDR3 spans 15 residues. Trimming stripped 4 bases from V and 3 bases from J, with 15 bases between. The full variable domain, in which reference TRBV7-2 and TRBJ1-2 provide the parts outside the CDR3, is GAGVSQSPSNKVTEKGKDVELRCDPISGHTALYWYRQSLGQGLEFLIYFQGNSAPDKSGLPSDRFSAERTGGSVSTLTIQRTQQEDSAVYLCASSYLWTAHYGYTFGSGTRLTVV.

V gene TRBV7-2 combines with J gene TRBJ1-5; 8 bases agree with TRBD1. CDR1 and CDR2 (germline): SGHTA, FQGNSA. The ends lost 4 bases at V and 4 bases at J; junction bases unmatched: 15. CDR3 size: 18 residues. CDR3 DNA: TGTGCCAGCAGCTCCTCCTCCTTAAGACAGGGGTGGAATCAGCCCCAGCATTTT. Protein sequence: CASSSSSLRQGWNQPQHF.

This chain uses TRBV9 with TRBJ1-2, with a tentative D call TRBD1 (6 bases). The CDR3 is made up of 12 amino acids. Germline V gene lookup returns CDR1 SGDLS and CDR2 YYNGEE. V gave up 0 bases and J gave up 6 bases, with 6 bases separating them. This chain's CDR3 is CASSVGQDGYTF. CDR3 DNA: TGTGCCAGCAGCGTAGGACAGGATGGCTACACCTTC.

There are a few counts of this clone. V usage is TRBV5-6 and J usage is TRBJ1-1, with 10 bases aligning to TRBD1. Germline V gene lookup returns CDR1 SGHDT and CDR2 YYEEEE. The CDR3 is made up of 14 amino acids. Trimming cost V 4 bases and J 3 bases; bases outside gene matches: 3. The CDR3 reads CASSGGQGDTEAFF. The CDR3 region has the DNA TGTGCCAGCAGCGGTGGACAGGGGGACACTGAAGCTTTCTTT.

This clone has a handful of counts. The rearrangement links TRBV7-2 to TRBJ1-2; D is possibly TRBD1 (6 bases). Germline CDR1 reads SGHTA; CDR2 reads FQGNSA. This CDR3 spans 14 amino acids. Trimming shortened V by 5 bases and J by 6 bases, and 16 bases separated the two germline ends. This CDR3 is CASSPRQGLDGYTF. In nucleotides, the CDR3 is TGTGCCAGCAGCCCCCGTCAGGGGTTGGATGGCTACACCTTC.

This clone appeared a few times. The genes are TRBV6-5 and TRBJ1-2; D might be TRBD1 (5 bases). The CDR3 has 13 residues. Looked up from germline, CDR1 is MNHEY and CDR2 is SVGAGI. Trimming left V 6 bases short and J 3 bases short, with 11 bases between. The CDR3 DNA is TGTGCCAGCAGGCGACAGATATACTATGGCTACACCTTC. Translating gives CASRRQIYYGYTF.

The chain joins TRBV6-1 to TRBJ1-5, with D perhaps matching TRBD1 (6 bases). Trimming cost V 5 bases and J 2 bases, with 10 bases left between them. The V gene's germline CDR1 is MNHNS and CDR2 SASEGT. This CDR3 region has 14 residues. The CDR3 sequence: CASSPQGRNQPQHF. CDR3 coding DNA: TGTGCCAGCAGTCCACAGGGCCGCAATCAGCCCCAGCATTTT.

Written as DNA, the CDR3 is TGTGCCAGCAGCGTAGCAGTGTCTAGCGGGGCCCATGAGACCCAGTACTTC. Amino acid sequence: CASSVAVSSGAHETQYF. The chain uses TRBV9 and TRBJ2-5; 9 bases align to TRBD2. Germline CDR1 and CDR2: SGDLS and YYNGEE. Trimming removed 0 bases from V and 5 bases from J; junction bases left unmatched: 11. CDR3 size: 17 residues.

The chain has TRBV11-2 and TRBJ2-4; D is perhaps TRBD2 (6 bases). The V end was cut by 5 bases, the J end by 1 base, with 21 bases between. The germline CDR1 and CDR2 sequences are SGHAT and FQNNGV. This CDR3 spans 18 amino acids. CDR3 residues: CASSHNGGGGPAKNIQYF. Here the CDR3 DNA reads TGTGCCAGCAGCCACAACGGGGGTGGGGGTCCCGCCAAAAACATTCAGTACTTC.

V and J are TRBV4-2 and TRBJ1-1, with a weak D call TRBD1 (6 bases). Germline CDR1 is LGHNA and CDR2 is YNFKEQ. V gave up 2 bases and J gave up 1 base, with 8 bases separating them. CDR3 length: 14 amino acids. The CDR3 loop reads CASSQLQGNTEAFF. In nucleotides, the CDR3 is TGTGCCAGCAGCCAATTACAGGGGAACACTGAAGCTTTCTTT.

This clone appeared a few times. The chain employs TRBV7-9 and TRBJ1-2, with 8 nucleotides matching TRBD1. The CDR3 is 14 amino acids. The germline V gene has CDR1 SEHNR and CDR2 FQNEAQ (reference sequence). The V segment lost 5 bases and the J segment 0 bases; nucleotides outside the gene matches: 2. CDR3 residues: CASSPGGTNYGYTF. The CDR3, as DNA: TGTGCCAGCAGCCCAGGGGGCACTAACTATGGCTACACCTTC.